The sample holds a few counts of the clone carrying this TCR beta chain. Its antigen is still unknown. The sample originates from a study of early T cells in non-severe SARS-CoV-2 infection. Study-level information: The authors sequenced bulk RNA from unsorted whole blood, leaving chains unpaired. General study findings and limits: Lookups in VDJdb leaned toward anti-spike CD8 responses and missed private and CD4 specificities.

The CDR3 is made up of 14 amino acids. The V gene lost 3 bases and the J gene lost 1 base, with 8 bases spanning the gap. Germline CDR1 reads KGHDR; CDR2 reads SFDVKD. Attached unique molecular identifiers marked individual cDNA molecules. TCRdb passed the 5' RACE reads through MiXCR, listing each CDR3 protein once. Among about 83,000 distinct CDR3 sequences, about 12% were seen once, and the ten largest hold just over 6.5%. J is TRBJ2-5 and V is TRBV24-1; D perhaps matches TRBD1 (5 bases). The TCR sequence derives from an adult who was a healthcare worker with PCR-confirmed SARS-CoV-2 infection or an uninfected control (not recorded which). Source material: whole blood. In DNA, the CDR3 is TGTGCCACCAGTGATGGGGCTGTCCAAGAGACCCAGTACTTC. This sequence encodes CATSDGAVQETQYF.